This T cell receptor beta chain was sequenced for a study of cytomegalovirus exposure and HLA in healthy donors. General observations from the study: High sensitivity and specificity were reportedly achieved when the classifier diagnosed cytomegalovirus status.

The germline V gene has CDR1 WNHNN and CDR2 SYGVQD (reference sequence). The CDR3 covers 15 residues. V lost 1 base, J lost 5 bases, and 3 bases stayed unmatched. Sequencing used immunoSEQ multiplex PCR; TCRdb keeps in-frame clones, though not all of them. The table records about 120,000 clones, around 90% of them present only once. A note on this clone: Its target is not known.

Sequenced material: PBMCs. The chain employs TRBV10-1 and TRBJ2-3; 10 nucleotides align to TRBD1. The TCR was taken from a woman aged 18 to 35 in good health and CMV-seronegative. The CDR3 DNA reads TGCGCCAGCAGTGAGTTGACAGGGGGCAGAGATACGCAGTATTTT. It is translated as CASSELTGGRDTQYF.